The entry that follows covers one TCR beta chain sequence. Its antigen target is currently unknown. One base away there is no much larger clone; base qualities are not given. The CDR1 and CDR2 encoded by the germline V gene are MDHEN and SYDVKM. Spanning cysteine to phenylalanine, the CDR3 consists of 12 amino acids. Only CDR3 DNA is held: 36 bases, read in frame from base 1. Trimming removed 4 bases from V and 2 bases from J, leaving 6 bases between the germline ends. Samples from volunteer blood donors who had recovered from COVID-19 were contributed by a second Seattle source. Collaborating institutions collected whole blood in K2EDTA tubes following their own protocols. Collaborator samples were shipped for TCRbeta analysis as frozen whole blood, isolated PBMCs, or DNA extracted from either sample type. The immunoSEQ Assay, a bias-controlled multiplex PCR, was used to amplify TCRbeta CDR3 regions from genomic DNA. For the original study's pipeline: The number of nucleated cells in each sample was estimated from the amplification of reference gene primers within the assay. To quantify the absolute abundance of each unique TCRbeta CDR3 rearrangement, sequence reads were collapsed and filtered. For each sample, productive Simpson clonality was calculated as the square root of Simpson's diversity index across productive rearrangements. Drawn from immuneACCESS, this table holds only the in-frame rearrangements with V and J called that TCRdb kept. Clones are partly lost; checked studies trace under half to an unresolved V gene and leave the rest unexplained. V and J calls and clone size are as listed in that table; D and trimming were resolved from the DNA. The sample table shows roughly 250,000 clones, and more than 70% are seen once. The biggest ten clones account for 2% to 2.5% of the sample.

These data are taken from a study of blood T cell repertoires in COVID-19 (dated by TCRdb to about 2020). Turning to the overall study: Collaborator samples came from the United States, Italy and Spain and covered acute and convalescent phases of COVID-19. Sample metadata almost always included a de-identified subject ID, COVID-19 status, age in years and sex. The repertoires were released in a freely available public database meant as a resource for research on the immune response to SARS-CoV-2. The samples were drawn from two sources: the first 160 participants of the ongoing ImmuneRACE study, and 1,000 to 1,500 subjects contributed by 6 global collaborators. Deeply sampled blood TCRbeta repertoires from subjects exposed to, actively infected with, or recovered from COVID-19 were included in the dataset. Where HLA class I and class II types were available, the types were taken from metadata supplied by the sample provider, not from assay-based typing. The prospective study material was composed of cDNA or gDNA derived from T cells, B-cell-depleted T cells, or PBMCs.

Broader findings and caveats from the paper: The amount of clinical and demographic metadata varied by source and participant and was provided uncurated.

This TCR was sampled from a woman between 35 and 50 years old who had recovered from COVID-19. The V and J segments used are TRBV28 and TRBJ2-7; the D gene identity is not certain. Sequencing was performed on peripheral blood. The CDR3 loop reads CASSSGAYEQYF. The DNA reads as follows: TGTGCCAGCAGTTCCGGTGCCTACGAGCAGTACTTC.